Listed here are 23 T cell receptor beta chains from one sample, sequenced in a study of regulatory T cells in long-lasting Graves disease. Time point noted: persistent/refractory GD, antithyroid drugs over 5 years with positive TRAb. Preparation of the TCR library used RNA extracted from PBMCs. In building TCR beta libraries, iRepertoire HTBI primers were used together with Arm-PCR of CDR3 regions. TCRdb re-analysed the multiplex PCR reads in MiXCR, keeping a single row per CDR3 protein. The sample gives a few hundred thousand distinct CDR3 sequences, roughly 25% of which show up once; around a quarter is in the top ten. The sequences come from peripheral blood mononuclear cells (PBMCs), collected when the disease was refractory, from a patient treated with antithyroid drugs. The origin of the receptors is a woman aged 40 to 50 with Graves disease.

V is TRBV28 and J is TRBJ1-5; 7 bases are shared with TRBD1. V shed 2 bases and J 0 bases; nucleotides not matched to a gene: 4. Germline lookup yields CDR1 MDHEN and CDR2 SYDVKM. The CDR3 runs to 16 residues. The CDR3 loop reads CASSLEQGNSNQPQHF. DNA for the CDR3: TGTGCCAGCAGTTTAGAACAGGGGAATAGCAATCAGCCCCAGCATTTT. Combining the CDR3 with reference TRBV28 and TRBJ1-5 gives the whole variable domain DVKVTQSSRYLVKRTGEKVFLECVQDMDHENMFWYRQDPGLGLRLIYFSYDVKMKEKGDIPEGYSVSREKKERFSLILESASTNQTSMYLCASSLEQGNSNQPQHFGDGTRLSIL.

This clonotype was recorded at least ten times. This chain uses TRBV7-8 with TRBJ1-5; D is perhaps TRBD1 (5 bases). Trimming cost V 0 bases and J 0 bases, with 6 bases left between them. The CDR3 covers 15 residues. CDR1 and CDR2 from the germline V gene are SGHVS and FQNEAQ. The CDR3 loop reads CASSLADNSNQPQHF. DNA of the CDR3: TGTGCCAGCAGCTTAGCGGACAATAGCAATCAGCCCCAGCATTTT.

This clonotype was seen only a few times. The CDR3 loop reads CASSPENYEQYF. In DNA form, the CDR3 reads TGTGCCAGCAGCCCTGAAAATTACGAGCAGTACTTC. The chain joins TRBV7-8 to TRBJ2-7; D remains unclear. Germline CDR1 reads SGHVS; CDR2 reads FQNEAQ. V was shortened by 5 bases and J by 4 bases, with 9 bases between the two germline ends. The CDR3 consists of 12 residues. The variable domain in full, with the rest retrieved from reference TRBV7-8 and TRBJ2-7, is GAGVSQSPRYKVAKRGQDVALRCDPISGHVSLFWYQQALGQGPEFLTYFQNEAQLDKSGLPSDRFFAERPEGSVSTLKIQRTQQEDSAVYLCASSPENYEQYFGPGTRLTVT.

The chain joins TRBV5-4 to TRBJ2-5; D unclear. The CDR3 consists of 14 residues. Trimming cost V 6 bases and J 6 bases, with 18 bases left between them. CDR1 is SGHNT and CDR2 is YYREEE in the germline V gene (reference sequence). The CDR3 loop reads CASNPMGIEQTQYF. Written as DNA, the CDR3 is TGTGCCAGCAACCCCATGGGAATAGAGCAGACCCAGTACTTC.

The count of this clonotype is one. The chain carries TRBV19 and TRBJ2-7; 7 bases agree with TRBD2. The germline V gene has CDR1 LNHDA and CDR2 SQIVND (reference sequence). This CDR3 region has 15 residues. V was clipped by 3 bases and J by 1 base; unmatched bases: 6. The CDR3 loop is CASSIGAGMSYEQYF. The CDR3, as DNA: TGTGCCAGTAGTATTGGAGCGGGAATGTCCTACGAGCAGTACTTC.

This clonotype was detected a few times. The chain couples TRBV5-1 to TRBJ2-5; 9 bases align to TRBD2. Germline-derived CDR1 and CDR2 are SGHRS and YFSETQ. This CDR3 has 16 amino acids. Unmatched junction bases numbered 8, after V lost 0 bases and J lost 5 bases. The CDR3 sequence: CASSLVFAGGPETQYF. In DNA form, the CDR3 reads TGCGCCAGCAGCTTGGTCTTCGCGGGAGGGCCGGAGACCCAGTACTTC.

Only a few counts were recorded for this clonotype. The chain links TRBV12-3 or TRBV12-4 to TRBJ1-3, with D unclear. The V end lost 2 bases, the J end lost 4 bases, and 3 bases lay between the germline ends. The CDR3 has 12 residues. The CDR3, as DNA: TGTGCCAGCAGTTTATACGGAAACACCATATATTTT. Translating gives CASSLYGNTIYF.

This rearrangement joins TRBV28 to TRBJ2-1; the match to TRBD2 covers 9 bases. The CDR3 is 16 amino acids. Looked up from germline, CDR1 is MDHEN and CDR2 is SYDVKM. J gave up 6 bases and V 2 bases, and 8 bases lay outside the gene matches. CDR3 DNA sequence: TGTGCCAGCAGTTTACTAGCGGGATCCCCCCCCAATGAGCAGTTCTTC. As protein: CASSLLAGSPPNEQFF.

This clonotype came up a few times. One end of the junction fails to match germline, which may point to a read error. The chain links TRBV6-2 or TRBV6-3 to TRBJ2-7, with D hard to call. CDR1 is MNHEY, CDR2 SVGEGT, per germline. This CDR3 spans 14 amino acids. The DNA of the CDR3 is TGTGCCAGTAGTTTAAGGTCCCCACCGACCGAGCAGTACTTC. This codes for CASSLRSPPTEQYF.

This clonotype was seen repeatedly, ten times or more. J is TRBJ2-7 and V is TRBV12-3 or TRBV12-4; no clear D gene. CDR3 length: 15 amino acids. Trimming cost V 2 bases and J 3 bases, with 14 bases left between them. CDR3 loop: CASSLMGTLGYEQYF. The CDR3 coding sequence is TGTGCCAGCAGTTTAATGGGAACTTTAGGCTACGAGCAGTACTTC.

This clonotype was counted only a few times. The CDR3 nucleotides are TGTGCCAGCGGCCTCGCGGTAGAACCAGTTCCACCCTTAGGGTACGAGCAGTACTTC. This gives the protein CASGLAVEPVPPLGYEQYF. The chain recombines TRBV28 with TRBJ2-7, with D hard to call. This CDR3 has 19 residues. CDR1 is MDHEN and CDR2 is SYDVKM in the germline V gene. Trimming pared 8 bases from V and 4 bases from J, leaving 33 bases between.

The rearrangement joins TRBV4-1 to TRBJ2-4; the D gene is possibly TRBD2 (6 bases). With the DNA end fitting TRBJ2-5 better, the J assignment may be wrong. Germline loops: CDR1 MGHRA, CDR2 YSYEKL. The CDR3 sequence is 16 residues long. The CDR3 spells CASSPSLSAGGETQYF. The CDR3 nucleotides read TGCGCCAGCAGCCCGAGCTTGTCGGCAGGAGGGGAGACCCAGTACTTC.

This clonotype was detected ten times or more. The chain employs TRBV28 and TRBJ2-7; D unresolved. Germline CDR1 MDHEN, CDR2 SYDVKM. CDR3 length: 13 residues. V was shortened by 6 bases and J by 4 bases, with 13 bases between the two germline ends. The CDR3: CASRLALKYEQYF. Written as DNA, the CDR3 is TGTGCCAGCAGGCTGGCCTTGAAGTACGAGCAGTACTTC. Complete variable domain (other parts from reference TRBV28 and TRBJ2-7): DVKVTQSSRYLVKRTGEKVFLECVQDMDHENMFWYRQDPGLGLRLIYFSYDVKMKEKGDIPEGYSVSREKKERFSLILESASTNQTSMYLCASRLALKYEQYFGPGTRLTVT.

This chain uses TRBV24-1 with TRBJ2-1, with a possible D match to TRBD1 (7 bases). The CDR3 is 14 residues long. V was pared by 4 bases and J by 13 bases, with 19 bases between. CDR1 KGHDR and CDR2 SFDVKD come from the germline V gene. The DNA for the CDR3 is TGTGCCACCAGTGACCACCCCGACAGGGAGGAACAGTTCTTC. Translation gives CATSDHPDREEQFF.

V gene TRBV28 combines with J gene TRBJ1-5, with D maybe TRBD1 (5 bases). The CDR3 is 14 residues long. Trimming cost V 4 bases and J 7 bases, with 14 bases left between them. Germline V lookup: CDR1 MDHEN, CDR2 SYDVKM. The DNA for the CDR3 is TGTGCCAGCAGTTGGCCAAGGGGAGGACAGCCCCAGCATTTT. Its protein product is CASSWPRGGQPQHF.

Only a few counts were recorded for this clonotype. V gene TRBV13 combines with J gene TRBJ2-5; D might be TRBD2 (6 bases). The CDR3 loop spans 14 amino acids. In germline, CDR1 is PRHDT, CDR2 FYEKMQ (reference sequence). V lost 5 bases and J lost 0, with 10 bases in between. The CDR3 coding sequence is TGTGCCAGCAGCGCGGGACGGCACCAAGAGACCCAGTACTTC. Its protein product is CASSAGRHQETQYF.

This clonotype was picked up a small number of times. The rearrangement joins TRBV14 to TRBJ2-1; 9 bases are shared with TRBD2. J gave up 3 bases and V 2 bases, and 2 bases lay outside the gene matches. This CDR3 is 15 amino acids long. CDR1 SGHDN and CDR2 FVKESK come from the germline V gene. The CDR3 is CASSQRLAVYNEQFF. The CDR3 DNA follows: TGTGCCAGCAGCCAACGACTAGCGGTCTACAATGAGCAGTTCTTC.

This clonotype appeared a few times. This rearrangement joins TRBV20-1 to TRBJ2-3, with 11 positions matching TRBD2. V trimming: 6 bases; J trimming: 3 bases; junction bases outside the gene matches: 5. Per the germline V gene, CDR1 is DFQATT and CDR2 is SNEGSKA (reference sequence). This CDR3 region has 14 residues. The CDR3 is CSAMGTSGTDTQYF. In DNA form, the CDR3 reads TGCAGTGCCATGGGGACTAGCGGAACAGATACGCAGTATTTT.

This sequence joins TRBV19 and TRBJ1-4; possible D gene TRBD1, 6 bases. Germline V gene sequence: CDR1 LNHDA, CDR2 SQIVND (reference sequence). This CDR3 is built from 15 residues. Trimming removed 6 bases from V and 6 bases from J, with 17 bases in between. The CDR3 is CASRNDRPGDEKLFF. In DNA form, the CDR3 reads TGTGCCAGTAGGAATGACAGGCCGGGGGATGAAAAACTGTTTTTT.

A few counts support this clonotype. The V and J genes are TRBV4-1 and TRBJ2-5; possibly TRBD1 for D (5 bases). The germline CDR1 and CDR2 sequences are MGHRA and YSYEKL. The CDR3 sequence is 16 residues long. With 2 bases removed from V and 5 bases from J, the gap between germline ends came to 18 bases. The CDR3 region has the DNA TGCGCCAGCAGCCAACTGGTGACAGCCGCTTGGGAGACCCAGTACTTC. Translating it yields CASSQLVTAAWETQYF.

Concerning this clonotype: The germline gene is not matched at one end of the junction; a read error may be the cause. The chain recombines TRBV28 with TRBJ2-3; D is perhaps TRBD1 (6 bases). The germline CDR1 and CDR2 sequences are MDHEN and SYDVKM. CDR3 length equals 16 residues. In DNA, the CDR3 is TGTGCCGGCAGTAGAATAGGCAGGGGTCTCCCAGATACGCAGTATTTT. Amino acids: CAGSRIGRGLPDTQYF.

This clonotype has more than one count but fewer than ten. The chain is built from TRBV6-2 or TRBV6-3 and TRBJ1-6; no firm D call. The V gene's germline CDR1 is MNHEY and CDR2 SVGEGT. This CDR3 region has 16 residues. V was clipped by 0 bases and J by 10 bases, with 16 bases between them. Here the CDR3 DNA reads TGTGCCAGCAGTTACTCGGCCGCGGTTGGGATATCACCCCTCCACTTT. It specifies CASSYSAAVGISPLHF.

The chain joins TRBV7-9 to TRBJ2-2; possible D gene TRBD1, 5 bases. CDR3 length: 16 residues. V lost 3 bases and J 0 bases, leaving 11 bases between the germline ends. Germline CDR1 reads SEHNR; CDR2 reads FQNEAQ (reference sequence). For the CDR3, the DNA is TGTGCCAGCAGCTTTCCAGGGAAGCCGAACACCGGGGAGCTGTTTTTT. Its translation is CASSFPGKPNTGELFF. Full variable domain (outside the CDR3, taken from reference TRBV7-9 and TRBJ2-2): DTGVSQNPRHKITKRGQNVTFRCDPISEHNRLYWYRQTLGQGPEFLTYFQNEAQLEKSRLLSDRFSAERPKGSFSTLEIQRTEQGDSAMYLCASSFPGKPNTGELFFGEGSRLTVL.